Listed below are T cell receptor beta chains from one sample, sequenced in a study of cytomegalovirus exposure and HLA in healthy donors. The assay was immunoSEQ multiplex PCR, and TCRdb's table has in-frame clones only and misses some. This table has some 190,000 clones, about 77% appearing once. The sequenced sample consisted of PBMCs. The receptors were gathered from a young woman in good health and CMV-seropositive. Each CDR3 is given with its conserved first and last residue. The D gene is left open where the match is weak. Size is stated for part of the rows, as once, few or many counts, or as a class when the clone is expanded.

J	V	D	size	CDR3	DNA
TRBJ2-7	TRBV18	TRBD1	-	CASSPRDRVEQYF	TGTGCCAGCTCACCCCGAGACAGGGTCGAGCAGTACTTC
TRBJ2-7	TRBV5-4	-	-	CASSSSRIQSNEQYF	TGTGCCAGCAGCTCCTCCCGTATACAGTCCAACGAGCAGTACTTC
TRBJ1-6	TRBV2	-	-	CASSEGSAGYNSPLHF	TGTGCCAGCAGTGAAGGGTCGGCAGGATATAATTCACCCCTCCACTTT
TRBJ2-7	TRBV27	-	-	CASSLLRMEGPYEQYF	TGTGCCAGCAGTTTATTAAGGATGGAGGGGCCCTACGAGCAGTACTTC
TRBJ1-1	TRBV4-1	-	-	CASSQERALNTEAFF	TGCGCCAGCAGCCAAGAGAGGGCATTGAACACTGAAGCTTTCTTT
TRBJ1-3	TRBV2	TRBD1	-	CASRTGQGTGNTIYF	TGTGCCAGCAGGACCGGACAGGGCACCGGAAACACCATATATTTT
TRBJ2-3	TRBV19	-	-	CASSINGGVRTDTQYF	TGTGCCAGTAGTATCAACGGGGGAGTGCGCACAGATACGCAGTATTTT
TRBJ1-5	TRBV4-2	-	-	CASSQDGGGGNQPQHF	TGTGCCAGCAGCCAAGATGGAGGGGGGGGCAATCAGCCCCAGCATTTT
TRBJ1-3	TRBV11-2	-	-	CASTKRTPGPGNTIYF	TGTGCCAGCACCAAAAGAACCCCAGGGCCAGGAAACACCATATATTTT
TRBJ1-2	TRBV28	-	-	CAILGAGFGGGYTF	TGTGCCATCCTTGGAGCGGGATTCGGCGGGGGCTACACCTTC
TRBJ2-5	TRBV4-3	TRBD1	-	CASSQDYDRVVQTQYF	TGCGCCAGCAGCCAAGACTACGACAGGGTGGTGCAGACCCAGTACTTC
TRBJ2-2	TRBV5-1	-	-	CAITPGPIGGGGELFF	TGCGCCATCACGCCAGGCCCTATCGGGGGAGGCGGGGAGCTGTTTTTT
TRBJ2-1	TRBV6-4	TRBD1	-	CASRLQGAPRDEQFF	TGTGCCAGCAGATTACAGGGGGCGCCTAGGGATGAGCAGTTCTTC
TRBJ2-7	TRBV7-2	-	-	CASSLTADSAYEQYF	TGTGCCAGCAGCTTAACCGCGGACAGCGCCTACGAGCAGTACTTC
TRBJ2-5	TRBV14	TRBD2	-	CASSHIRHTPGLAGVETQYF	TGTGCCAGCAGCCATATTCGCCACACCCCGGGACTAGCGGGAGTTGAGACCCAGTACTTC
TRBJ2-3	TRBV2	-	-	CASRRGLDTQYF	TGTGCCAGCAGGCGGGGCCTAGATACGCAGTATTTT
TRBJ2-6	TRBV9	-	-	CASSVAMGLGANVLTF	TGTGCCAGCAGCGTAGCGATGGGACTCGGGGCCAACGTCCTGACTTTC
TRBJ1-4	TRBV7-2	TRBD1	-	CASSFAGQGYEKLFF	TGTGCCAGCAGCTTCGCGGGACAGGGGTACGAAAAACTGTTTTTT
TRBJ1-2	TRBV5-4	-	-	CASSSTTGQGYTF	TGTGCCAGCAGCTCAACCACAGGGCAGGGGTACACCTTC
TRBJ1-2	TRBV6-1	-	-	CASTPNPLANYGYTF	TGTGCCAGCACCCCAAATCCGTTAGCTAACTATGGCTACACCTTC
TRBJ2-2	TRBV7-2	-	-	CASSLFSGASAGELFF	TGTGCCAGCAGCTTATTTTCAGGGGCGAGCGCCGGGGAGCTGTTTTTT
TRBJ2-3	TRBV27	-	once	CASSPTQGPITDTQYF	TGTGCCAGCAGTCCGACGCAGGGCCCAATCACAGATACGCAGTATTTT
TRBJ1-2	TRBV30	-	-	CAWSGSGEGGYTF	TGTGCCTGGAGTGGCTCAGGGGAAGGTGGCTACACCTTC
TRBJ2-1	TRBV5-1	TRBD1	once	CASSLGTGAYNEQFF	TGCGCCAGCAGCTTGGGAACAGGGGCCTACAATGAGCAGTTCTTC
TRBJ2-1	TRBV9	TRBD2	-	CASSITSGGAHNEQFF	TGTGCCAGCAGCATAACTAGCGGGGGGGCTCACAATGAGCAGTTCTTC